This is a list of T cell receptor beta chains from one sample in a study of control samples from healthy donors and cancer patients. TCRdb keeps only in-frame clones here, not all; method: immunoSEQ multiplex PCR. The sample shows under 450,000 clones, about nine tenths of them seen only once. Sequencing was performed on PBMCs. The receptors here all came from a man aged 35 to 55 with head and neck cancer. Each CDR3 is given with its conserved first and last residue. The D gene is left open where the match is weak. Expanded clones get a size class; other rows say once, few or many, or leave the size out.

D gene: -; J gene: TRBJ2-3; V gene: TRBV24-1; clone size: -; CDR3 protein: CATSEGRSVTDTQYF; CDR3 DNA: TGTGCCACCAGTGAAGGGCGTTCGGTCACAGATACGCAGTATTTT
D gene: -; J gene: TRBJ1-2; V gene: TRBV1; clone size: -; CDR3 protein: CTSSQDYKDCGYGYTF; CDR3 DNA: TGCACCAGCAGCCAAGATTATAAGGATTGCGGCTATGGCTACACCTTC
D gene: TRBD2; J gene: TRBJ2-7; V gene: TRBV6-6; clone size: -; CDR3 protein: CASSYLTGGEQYF; CDR3 DNA: TGTGCCAGCAGTTACCTTACGGGAGGAGAGCAGTACTTC
D gene: -; J gene: TRBJ1-3; V gene: TRBV30; clone size: once; CDR3 protein: CAWSVRGASGNTIYF; CDR3 DNA: TGTGCCTGGAGTGTACGCGGGGCTTCTGGAAACACCATATATTTT
D gene: TRBD1; J gene: TRBJ1-4; V gene: TRBV7-2; clone size: -; CDR3 protein: CASSLWQGAGKLFF; CDR3 DNA: TGTGCCAGCAGCTTATGGCAGGGGGCCGGAAAACTGTTTTTT
D gene: -; J gene: TRBJ2-2; V gene: TRBV7-6; clone size: -; CDR3 protein: CASSQSLNPGGAGELFF; CDR3 DNA: TGTGCCAGCAGCCAGTCGTTGAACCCGGGCGGGGCCGGGGAGCTGTTTTTT
D gene: TRBD1; J gene: TRBJ1-4; V gene: TRBV14; clone size: -; CDR3 protein: CASSQDFGQGAVEKLFF; CDR3 DNA: TGTGCCAGCAGCCAAGATTTTGGACAGGGGGCGGTGGAAAAACTGTTTTTT
D gene: -; J gene: TRBJ1-2; V gene: TRBV7-2; clone size: -; CDR3 protein: CASSLVEGQKSGYTF; CDR3 DNA: TGTGCCAGCAGCTTAGTTGAGGGACAAAAAAGTGGCTACACCTTC
D gene: TRBD1; J gene: TRBJ1-2; V gene: TRBV28; clone size: -; CDR3 protein: CASSFGQGARGYTF; CDR3 DNA: TGTGCCAGCAGTTTTGGACAGGGGGCGAGGGGCTACACCTTC
D gene: -; J gene: TRBJ2-7; V gene: TRBV10-3; clone size: -; CDR3 protein: CAISESDGFDEQYF; CDR3 DNA: TGTGCCATCAGTGAGTCGGACGGTTTCGACGAGCAGTACTTC
D gene: -; J gene: TRBJ1-6; V gene: TRBV11-2; clone size: once; CDR3 protein: CASSDGPNSPLHF; CDR3 DNA: TGTGCCAGCAGCGACGGGCCCAATTCACCCCTCCACTTT
D gene: TRBD2; J gene: TRBJ2-1; V gene: TRBV14; clone size: once; CDR3 protein: CASSQEWTSGSNSYNEQFF; CDR3 DNA: TGTGCCAGCAGCCAAGAGTGGACTAGCGGGAGTAACTCCTACAATGAGCAGTTCTTC
D gene: TRBD1; J gene: TRBJ2-5; V gene: TRBV11-2; clone size: -; CDR3 protein: CASSSLRGRGETQYF; CDR3 DNA: TGTGCCAGCAGCTCACTCAGGGGGCGAGGTGAGACCCAGTACTTC
D gene: TRBD1; J gene: TRBJ1-5; V gene: TRBV28; clone size: -; CDR3 protein: CASSSTRDRPSNQPQHF; CDR3 DNA: TGTGCCAGCAGTTCCACCAGGGACAGGCCTAGCAATCAGCCCCAGCATTTT
D gene: TRBD2; J gene: TRBJ2-3; V gene: TRBV9; clone size: -; CDR3 protein: CASSGSGGAMDTQYF; CDR3 DNA: TGTGCCAGCAGCGGGAGCGGGGGGGCAATGGATACGCAGTATTTT
D gene: -; J gene: TRBJ2-7; V gene: TRBV6-6; clone size: once; CDR3 protein: CASRPKGRITTEQYF; CDR3 DNA: TGTGCCAGCAGGCCGAAGGGCCGGATTACCACCGAGCAGTACTTC
D gene: -; J gene: TRBJ2-3; V gene: TRBV7-3; clone size: -; CDR3 protein: CASSLGVGTQYF; CDR3 DNA: TGTGCCAGCAGCTTAGGAGTCGGTACGCAGTATTTT
D gene: -; J gene: TRBJ1-2; V gene: TRBV4-1; clone size: -; CDR3 protein: CASSQDLPGAGYTF; CDR3 DNA: TGCGCCAGCAGCCAAGATTTGCCGGGGGCTGGCTACACCTTC
D gene: -; J gene: TRBJ2-5; V gene: TRBV19; clone size: -; CDR3 protein: CASSRGQETQYF; CDR3 DNA: TGTGCCAGTAGTAGGGGACAAGAGACCCAGTACTTC
D gene: -; J gene: TRBJ1-2; V gene: TRBV2; clone size: -; CDR3 protein: CASSEVVSYTF; CDR3 DNA: TGTGCCAGCAGTGAAGTGGTCAGCTACACCTTC
D gene: TRBD1; J gene: TRBJ2-1; V gene: TRBV5-1; clone size: -; CDR3 protein: CASSLVVQGSNEQFF; CDR3 DNA: TGCGCCAGCAGCTTGGTCGTACAGGGGAGCAATGAGCAGTTCTTC
D gene: -; J gene: TRBJ1-5; V gene: TRBV2; clone size: -; CDR3 protein: CASSPQGINQPQHF; CDR3 DNA: TGTGCCAGCAGTCCTCAGGGGATCAATCAGCCCCAGCATTTT
D gene: -; J gene: TRBJ2-2; V gene: TRBV7-3; clone size: -; CDR3 protein: CASSLIPQSNTGELFF; CDR3 DNA: TGTGCCAGCAGCTTAATACCACAATCCAACACCGGGGAGCTGTTTTTT
D gene: -; J gene: TRBJ1-3; V gene: TRBV6-1; clone size: -; CDR3 protein: CASSRLGTPGNTIYF; CDR3 DNA: TGTGCCAGCAGTCGCCTTGGGACACCTGGAAACACCATATATTTT
D gene: -; J gene: TRBJ2-3; V gene: TRBV3-1/TRBV3-2; clone size: -; CDR3 protein: CASSQVFNTDTQYF; CDR3 DNA: TGTGCCAGCAGCCAAGTCTTCAACACAGATACGCAGTATTTT
D gene: -; J gene: TRBJ2-5; V gene: TRBV7-9; clone size: -; CDR3 protein: CASSWGQLYQETQYF; CDR3 DNA: TGTGCCAGCAGCTGGGGACAACTGTACCAAGAGACCCAGTACTTC
D gene: TRBD1; J gene: TRBJ2-3; V gene: TRBV7-6; clone size: few; CDR3 protein: CASSPTRGKTDTQYF; CDR3 DNA: TGTGCCAGCAGCCCTACCAGGGGGAAGACAGATACGCAGTATTTT
D gene: -; J gene: TRBJ2-1; V gene: TRBV11-2; clone size: -; CDR3 protein: CASSLDGRGGNEQFF; CDR3 DNA: TGTGCCAGCAGCTTAGACGGGCGGGGCGGCAATGAGCAGTTCTTC
D gene: TRBD2; J gene: TRBJ2-6; V gene: TRBV19; clone size: -; CDR3 protein: CASSRPSGIPGGANVLTF; CDR3 DNA: TGTGCCAGTAGTAGGCCTAGCGGGATACCGGGGGGGGCCAACGTCCTGACTTTC
D gene: -; J gene: TRBJ1-1; V gene: TRBV18; clone size: -; CDR3 protein: CASSPQGESEAFF; CDR3 DNA: TGTGCCAGCTCACCACAGGGAGAGTCTGAAGCTTTCTTT
D gene: -; J gene: TRBJ1-4; V gene: TRBV19; clone size: -; CDR3 protein: CASNQGPATNEKLFF; CDR3 DNA: TGTGCCAGTAATCAAGGGCCTGCAACTAATGAAAAACTGTTTTTT
D gene: -; J gene: TRBJ1-5; V gene: TRBV7-9; clone size: -; CDR3 protein: CASSSFSGVEPQHF; CDR3 DNA: TGTGCCAGCAGCTCCTTTTCCGGCGTCGAACCCCAGCATTTT
D gene: -; J gene: TRBJ1-4; V gene: TRBV3-1/TRBV3-2; clone size: -; CDR3 protein: CASSQSAGQEKLFF; CDR3 DNA: TGTGCCAGCAGCCAAAGTGCGGGGCAGGAAAAACTGTTTTTT
D gene: -; J gene: TRBJ2-2; V gene: TRBV7-9; clone size: -; CDR3 protein: CASSLIFLTGELFF; CDR3 DNA: TGTGCCAGCAGCTTAATATTCTTGACCGGGGAGCTGTTTTTT